The 4 T cell receptor beta chains reported below all come from one sample, sequenced in a study of T cell repertoires in cytomegalovirus infection. Their antigen targets remain unknown. TCRdb redid the calling of the reads with MiXCR, one entry per CDR3 protein. The profile covers 370,000 or so distinct CDR3 sequences, with about 35% appearing a single time and approximately 15% taken by the ten largest. The starting material was cultured PBMCs, obtained from culture after CMV antigen stimulation. These receptors all stem from a human donor in good health (CMV status not recorded). Some clones in this sample may be carry-over from other donors' samples.

This chain connects TRBV20-1 to TRBJ2-1; D not certain. This CDR3 comprises 11 residues. The germline V gene has CDR1 DFQATT and CDR2 SNEGSKA (reference sequence). V lost 2 bases, J lost 9 bases, and 8 bases lay in between. The DNA of the CDR3 is TGCAGTGCTAGATTCGAAAGTGAGCAGTTCTTC. Residues: CSARFESEQFF.

The chain employs TRBV28 and TRBJ2-1; 8 nucleotides line up with TRBD2. V was pared by 5 bases and J by 9 bases, with 9 bases of the junction left unmatched. This CDR3 comprises 14 residues. Germline-derived CDR1 and CDR2 are MDHEN and SYDVKM. The CDR3 bases are TGTGCCAGCAGTCCATATCTAACTAGCGGTGAGCAGTTCTTC. Its translation is CASSPYLTSGEQFF.

The genes are TRBV6-2 or TRBV6-3 and TRBJ2-3; D gene unclear. V gave up 8 bases and J gave up 2 bases, with 20 bases separating them. CDR1 is MNHEY and CDR2 is SVGEGT in the germline V gene. This CDR3 spans 16 amino acids. In DNA, the CDR3 is TGTGCCAGCTATTTTCTTAAACCCTCTTTCACAGATACGCAGTATTTT. Its protein is CASYFLKPSFTDTQYF.

The chain combines TRBV25-1 with TRBJ2-1; the D is unclear. Trimming removed 5 bases from V and 0 bases from J, with 8 bases in between. The CDR3 has 14 residues. Germline-derived CDR1 and CDR2 are MGHDK and SYGVNS. The CDR3 region has the DNA TGTGCCAGCAGTCCTTCGTACTCCTACAATGAGCAGTTCTTC. Its protein is CASSPSYSYNEQFF.